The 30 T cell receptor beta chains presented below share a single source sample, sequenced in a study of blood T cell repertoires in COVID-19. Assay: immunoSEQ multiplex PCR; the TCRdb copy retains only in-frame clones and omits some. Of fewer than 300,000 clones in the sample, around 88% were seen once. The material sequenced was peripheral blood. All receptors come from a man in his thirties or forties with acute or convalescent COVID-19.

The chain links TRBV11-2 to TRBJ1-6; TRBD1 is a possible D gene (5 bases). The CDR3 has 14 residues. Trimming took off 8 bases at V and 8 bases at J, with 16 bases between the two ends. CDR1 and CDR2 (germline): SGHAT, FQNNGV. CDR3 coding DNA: TGTGCCAGCCGTCCAGGCAGGGCTTATTCACCCCTCCACTTT. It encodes CASRPGRAYSPLHF.

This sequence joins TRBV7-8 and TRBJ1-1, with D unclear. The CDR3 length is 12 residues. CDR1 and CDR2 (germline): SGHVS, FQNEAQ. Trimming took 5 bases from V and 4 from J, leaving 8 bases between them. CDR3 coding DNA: TGTGCCAGCAGCCTGCGTAGCACTGAAGCTTTCTTT. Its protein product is CASSLRSTEAFF.

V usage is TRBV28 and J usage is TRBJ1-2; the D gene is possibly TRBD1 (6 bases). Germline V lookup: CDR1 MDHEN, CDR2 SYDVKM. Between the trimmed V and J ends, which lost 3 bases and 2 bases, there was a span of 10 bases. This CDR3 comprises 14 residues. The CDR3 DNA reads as TGTGCCAGCAGTTTGGGGCAGGGGAACTATGGCTACACCTTC. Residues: CASSLGQGNYGYTF.

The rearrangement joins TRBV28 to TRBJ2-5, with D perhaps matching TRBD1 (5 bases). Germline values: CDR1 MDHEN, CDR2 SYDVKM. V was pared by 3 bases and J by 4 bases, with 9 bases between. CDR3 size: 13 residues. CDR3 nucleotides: TGTGCCAGCAGTTTGGGGCAGATAGAGACCCAGTACTTC. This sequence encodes CASSLGQIETQYF.

The CDR3, as DNA: TGTGCCAGCAGCCCTTCCCGCCCCCAGGGGACGGACGGCTACACCTTC. Protein product: CASSPSRPQGTDGYTF. The gene calls are TRBV7-9 and TRBJ1-2; a weak D match, TRBD1 (6 bases). Trimming took 5 bases from V and 8 from J, leaving 24 bases between them. Germline V gives CDR1 SEHNR, CDR2 FQNEAQ (reference sequence). The CDR3 runs 16 residues.

The CDR3 DNA is TGCGCCAGCAGTGAAGGCAGGGGTGAAGCTTTCTTT. It is translated as CASSEGRGEAFF. The chain uses TRBV10-1 and TRBJ1-1, with a possible D match to TRBD1 (6 bases). CDR3 length equals 12 residues. CDR1 is WNHNN and CDR2 is SYGVQD in the germline V gene (reference sequence). Trimming took off 3 bases at V and 7 bases at J, with 9 bases between the two ends.

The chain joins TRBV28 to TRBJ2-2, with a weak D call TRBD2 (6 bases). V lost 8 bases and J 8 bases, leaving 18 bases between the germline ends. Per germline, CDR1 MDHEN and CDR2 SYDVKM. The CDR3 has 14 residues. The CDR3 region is CASRRAGSLGELFF. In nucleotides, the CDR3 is TGTGCCAGCCGGAGGGCCGGGTCCCTGGGGGAGCTGTTTTTT.

DNA for the CDR3: TGCGCCAGCTGGCCTAGCGGGGGGGCGGCAGATACGCAGTATTTT. It yields the protein CASWPSGGAADTQYF. V is TRBV5-1 and J is TRBJ2-3, with 12 bases matching TRBD2. The CDR3 has 15 amino acids. J lost 4 bases, V lost 7 bases, and 7 bases had no gene match. Germline lookup yields CDR1 SGHRS and CDR2 YFSETQ.

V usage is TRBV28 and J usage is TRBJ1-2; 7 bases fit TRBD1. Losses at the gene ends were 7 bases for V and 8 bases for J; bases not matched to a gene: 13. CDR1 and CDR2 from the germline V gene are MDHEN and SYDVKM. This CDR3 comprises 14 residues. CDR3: CASTKDRSYGGYTF. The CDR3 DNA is TGTGCCAGCACAAAGGACAGGTCCTATGGGGGCTACACCTTC.

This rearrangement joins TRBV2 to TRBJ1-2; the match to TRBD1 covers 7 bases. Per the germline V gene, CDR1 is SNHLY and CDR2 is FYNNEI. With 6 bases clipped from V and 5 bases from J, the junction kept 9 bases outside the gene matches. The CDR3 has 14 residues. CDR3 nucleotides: TGTGCCAGCAGACCCCAGGGACAGATATATGGCTACACCTTC. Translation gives CASRPQGQIYGYTF.

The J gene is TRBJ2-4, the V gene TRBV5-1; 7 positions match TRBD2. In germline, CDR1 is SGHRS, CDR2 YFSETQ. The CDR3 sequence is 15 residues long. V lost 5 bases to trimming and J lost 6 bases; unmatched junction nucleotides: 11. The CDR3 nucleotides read TGCGCCAGCAGTTCCCCCCTAGCGGAACGAAACATTCAGTACTTC. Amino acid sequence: CASSSPLAERNIQYF. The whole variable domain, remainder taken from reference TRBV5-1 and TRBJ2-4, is KAGVTQTPRYLIKTRGQQVTLSCSPISGHRSVSWYQQTPGQGLQFLFEYFSETQRNKGNFPGRFSGRQFSNSRSEMNVSTLELGDSALYLCASSSPLAERNIQYFGAGTRLSVL.

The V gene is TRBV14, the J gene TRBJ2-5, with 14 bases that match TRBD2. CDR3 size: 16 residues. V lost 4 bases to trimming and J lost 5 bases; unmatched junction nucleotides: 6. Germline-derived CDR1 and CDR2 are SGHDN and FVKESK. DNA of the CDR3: TGTGCCAGCAGCCCCAGGACTAGCGGGAGGTGGGAGACCCAGTACTTC. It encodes CASSPRTSGRWETQYF.

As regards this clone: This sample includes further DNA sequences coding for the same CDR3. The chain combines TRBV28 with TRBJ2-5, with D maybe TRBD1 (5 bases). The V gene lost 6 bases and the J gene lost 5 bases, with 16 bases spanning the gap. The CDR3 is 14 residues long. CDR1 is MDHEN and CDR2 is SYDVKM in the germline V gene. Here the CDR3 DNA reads TGTGCCAGCAGCCCCCCAAGGGGTTGGGAGACCCAGTACTTC. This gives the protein CASSPPRGWETQYF.

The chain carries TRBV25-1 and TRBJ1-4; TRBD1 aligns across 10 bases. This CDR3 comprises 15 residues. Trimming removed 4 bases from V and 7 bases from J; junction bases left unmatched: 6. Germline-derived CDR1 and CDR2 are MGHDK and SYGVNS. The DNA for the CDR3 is TGTGCCAGCAGTGCCCCGGGACAGGGGCGTGAAAAACTGTTTTTT. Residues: CASSAPGQGREKLFF.

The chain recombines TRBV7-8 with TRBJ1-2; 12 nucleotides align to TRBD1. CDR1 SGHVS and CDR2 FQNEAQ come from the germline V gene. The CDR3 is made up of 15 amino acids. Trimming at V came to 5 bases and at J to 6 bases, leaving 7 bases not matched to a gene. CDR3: CASSVRRDRGHGYTF. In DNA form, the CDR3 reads TGTGCCAGCAGCGTTCGCCGGGACAGGGGGCATGGCTACACCTTC.

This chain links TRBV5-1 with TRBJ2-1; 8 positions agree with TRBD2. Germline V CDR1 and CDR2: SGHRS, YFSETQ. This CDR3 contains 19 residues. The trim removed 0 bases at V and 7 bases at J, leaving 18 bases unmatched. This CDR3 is CASSLGPRSAGTSENEQFF. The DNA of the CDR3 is TGCGCCAGCAGCTTGGGTCCCCGGTCCGCCGGGACTAGTGAAAATGAGCAGTTCTTC.

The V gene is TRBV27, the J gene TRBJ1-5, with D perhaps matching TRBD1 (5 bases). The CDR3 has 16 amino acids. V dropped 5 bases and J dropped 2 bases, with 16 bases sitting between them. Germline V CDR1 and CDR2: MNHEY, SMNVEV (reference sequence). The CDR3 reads CASSHRRGVGNQPQHF. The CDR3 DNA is TGTGCCAGCAGTCACCGCCGGGGGGTTGGCAATCAGCCCCAGCATTTT.

This CDR3 reads CASSLLGGAETQYF. In DNA, the CDR3 is TGTGCCAGCAGCTTACTCGGGGGGGCAGAGACCCAGTACTTC. The chain couples TRBV11-3 to TRBJ2-5; 8 nucleotides agree with TRBD2. CDR1 SGHNT and CDR2 YENEEA come from the germline V gene. This CDR3 region has 14 residues. V was clipped by 2 bases and J by 4 bases; unmatched bases: 3.

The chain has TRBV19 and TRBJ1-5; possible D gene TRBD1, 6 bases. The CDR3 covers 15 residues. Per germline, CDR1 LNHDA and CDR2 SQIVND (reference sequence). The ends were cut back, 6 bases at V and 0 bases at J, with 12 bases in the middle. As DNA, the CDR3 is TGTGCCAGTAGGAGACAGGAATATAGCAATCAGCCCCAGCATTTT. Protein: CASRRQEYSNQPQHF.

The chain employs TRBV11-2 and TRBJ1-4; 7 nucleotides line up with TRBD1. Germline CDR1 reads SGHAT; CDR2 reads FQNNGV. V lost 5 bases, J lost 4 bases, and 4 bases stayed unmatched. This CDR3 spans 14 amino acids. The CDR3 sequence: CASSLGDSNEKLFF. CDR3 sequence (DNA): TGTGCCAGCAGCCTCGGGGACAGTAATGAAAAACTGTTTTTT.

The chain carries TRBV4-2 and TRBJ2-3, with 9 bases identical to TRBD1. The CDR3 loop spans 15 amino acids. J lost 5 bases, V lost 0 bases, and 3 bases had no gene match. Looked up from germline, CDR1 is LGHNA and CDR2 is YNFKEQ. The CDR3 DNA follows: TGTGCCAGCAGCCAAGATGGACAGGGGATAGATACGCAGTATTTT. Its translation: CASSQDGQGIDTQYF.

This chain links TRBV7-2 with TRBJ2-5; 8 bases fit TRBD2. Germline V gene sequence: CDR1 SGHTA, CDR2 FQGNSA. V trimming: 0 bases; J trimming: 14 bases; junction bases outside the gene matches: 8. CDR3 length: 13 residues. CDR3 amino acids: CASSLAFRGGVYF. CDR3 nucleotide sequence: TGTGCCAGCAGCTTAGCGTTCCGGGGGGGGGTCTACTTC.

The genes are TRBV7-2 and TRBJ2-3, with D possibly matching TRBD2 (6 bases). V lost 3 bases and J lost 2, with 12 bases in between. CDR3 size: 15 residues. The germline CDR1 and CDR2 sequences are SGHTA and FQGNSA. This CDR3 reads CASSFPTGLTDTQYF. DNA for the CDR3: TGTGCCAGCAGCTTTCCGACGGGACTCACAGATACGCAGTATTTT. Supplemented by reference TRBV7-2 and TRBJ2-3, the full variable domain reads GAGVSQSPSNKVTEKGKDVELRCDPISGHTALYWYRQSLGQGLEFLIYFQGNSAPDKSGLPSDRFSAERTGGSVSTLTIQRTQQEDSAVYLCASSFPTGLTDTQYFGPGTRLTVL.

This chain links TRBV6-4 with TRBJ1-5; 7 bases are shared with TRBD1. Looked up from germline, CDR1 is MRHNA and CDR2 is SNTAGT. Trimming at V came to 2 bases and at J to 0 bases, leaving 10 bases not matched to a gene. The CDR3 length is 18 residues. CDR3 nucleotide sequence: TGTGCCAGCAGTGACGAGGACAGGAGCAAGGATAGCAATCAGCCCCAGCATTTT. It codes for CASSDEDRSKDSNQPQHF.

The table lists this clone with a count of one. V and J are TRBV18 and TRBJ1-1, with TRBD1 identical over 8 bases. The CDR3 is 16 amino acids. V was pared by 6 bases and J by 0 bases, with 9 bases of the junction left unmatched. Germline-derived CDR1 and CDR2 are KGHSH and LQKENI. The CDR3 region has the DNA TGTGCCAGCTCCCCCAGGACAGGGAGCCTGAACACTGAAGCTTTCTTT. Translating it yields CASSPRTGSLNTEAFF.

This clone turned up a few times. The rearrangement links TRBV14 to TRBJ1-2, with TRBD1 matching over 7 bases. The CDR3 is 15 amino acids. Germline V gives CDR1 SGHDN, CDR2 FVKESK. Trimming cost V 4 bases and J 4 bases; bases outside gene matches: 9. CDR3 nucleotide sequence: TGTGCCAGCAGCCTTGCGGGGACAGCGTTCTATGGCTACACCTTC. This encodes CASSLAGTAFYGYTF.

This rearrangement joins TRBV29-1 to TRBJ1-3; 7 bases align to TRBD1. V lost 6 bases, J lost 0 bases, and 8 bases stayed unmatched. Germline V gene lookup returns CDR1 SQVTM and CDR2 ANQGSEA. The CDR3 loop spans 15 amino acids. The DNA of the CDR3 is TGCAGCGTCAATGGACAGGCCAGCTCTGGAAACACCATATATTTT. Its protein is CSVNGQASSGNTIYF.

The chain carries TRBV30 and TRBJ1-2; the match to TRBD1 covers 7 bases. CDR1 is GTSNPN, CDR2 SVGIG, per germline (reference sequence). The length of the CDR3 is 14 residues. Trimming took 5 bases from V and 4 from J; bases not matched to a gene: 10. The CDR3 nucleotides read TGTGCCTGGGAAACAGGGACAGCCACCTATGGCTACACCTTC. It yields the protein CAWETGTATYGYTF. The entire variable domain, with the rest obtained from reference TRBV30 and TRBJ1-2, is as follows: SQTIHQWPATLVQPVGSPLSLECTVEGTSNPNLYWYRQAAGRGLQLLFYSVGIGQISSEVPQNLSASRPQDRQFILSSKKLLLSDSGFYLCAWETGTATYGYTFGSGTRLTVV.

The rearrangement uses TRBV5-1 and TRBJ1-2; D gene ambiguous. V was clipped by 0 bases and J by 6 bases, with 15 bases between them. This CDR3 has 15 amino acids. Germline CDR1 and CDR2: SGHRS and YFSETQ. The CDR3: CASSLAGRELDGYTF. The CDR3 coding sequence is TGCGCCAGCAGCTTGGCCGGCCGGGAGTTAGATGGCTACACCTTC.

As DNA, the CDR3 is TGTGCCAGCAGCGGCCGGTGGGGGGCTAATGAAAAACTGTTTTTT. It is translated as CASSGRWGANEKLFF. This rearrangement joins TRBV9 to TRBJ1-4; a possible D gene is TRBD1 (5 bases). CDR3 length: 15 amino acids. V lost 3 bases and J lost 3, with 12 bases in between. CDR1 SGDLS and CDR2 YYNGEE come from the germline V gene.